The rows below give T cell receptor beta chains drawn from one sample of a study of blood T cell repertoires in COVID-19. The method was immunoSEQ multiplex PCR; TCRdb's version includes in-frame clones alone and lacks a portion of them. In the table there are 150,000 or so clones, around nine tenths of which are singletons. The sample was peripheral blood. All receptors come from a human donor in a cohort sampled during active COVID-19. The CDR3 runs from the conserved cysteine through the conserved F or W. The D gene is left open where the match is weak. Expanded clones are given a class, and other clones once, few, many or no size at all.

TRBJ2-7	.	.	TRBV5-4	TGTGCCAGCAGCTTGGGGGGCAGATTATACGAGCAGTACTTC	CASSLGGRLYEQYF
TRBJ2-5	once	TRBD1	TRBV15	TGTGCCACCAGCAGAGGGTCCGGGACAGGGGGCTCGGAGACCCAGTACTTC	CATSRGSGTGGSETQYF
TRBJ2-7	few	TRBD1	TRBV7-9	TGTGCCAGCAGCTCAACGACAGGGATGGGGGAGCAGTACTTC	CASSSTTGMGEQYF
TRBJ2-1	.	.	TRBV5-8	TGTGCCAGCAGCTTGGCAGGGTTCTACAATGAGCAGTTCTTC	CASSLAGFYNEQFF
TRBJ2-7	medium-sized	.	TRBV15	TGTGCCACCAGCGTTACAGGGAGGGGCGAGCAGTACTTC	CATSVTGRGEQYF
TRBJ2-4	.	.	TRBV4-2	TGTGCCAGCAGCCAAGATAGGACTAAACTAGCCAAAAACATTCAGTACTTC	CASSQDRTKLAKNIQYF
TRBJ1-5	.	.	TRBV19	TGTGCCAGTAGTCCCCGAGGGGGTGTCGGTAGGAGCAATCAGCCCCAGCATTTT	CASSPRGGVGRSNQPQHF
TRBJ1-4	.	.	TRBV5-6	TGTGCCAGCAGCATCCGGACCCGGGGTGAAAAACTGTTTTTT	CASSIRTRGEKLFF
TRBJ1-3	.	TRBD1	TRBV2	TGTGCCAGCAGTCCCTCGGGACAGGGAGGAAACACCATATATTTT	CASSPSGQGGNTIYF
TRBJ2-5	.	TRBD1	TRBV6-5	TGTGCCAGCAGTCGACGACAGGGGGCTGGGGAGACCCAGTACTTC	CASSRRQGAGETQYF
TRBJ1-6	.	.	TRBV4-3	TGCGCCAGCAGCCAAGACAGGTCGAATTCACCCCTCCACTTT	CASSQDRSNSPLHF
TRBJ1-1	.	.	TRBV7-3	TGTGCCAGCAGCTTAGGTGGTTCGGAGTCTGAAGCTTTCTTT	CASSLGGSESEAFF
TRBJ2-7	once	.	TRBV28	TGTGCCAGCACCAAAACCGGGACTCCATCCGGGGTCGGGCAGTACTTC	CASTKTGTPSGVGQYF
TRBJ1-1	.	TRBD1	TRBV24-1	TGTGCCACCAGTGATTCTAGGGACAGGGCTGAAGCTTTCTTT	CATSDSRDRAEAFF
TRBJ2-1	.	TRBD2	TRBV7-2	TGTGCCAGCAGCTCCAGGACTAGCGGTTACAATGAGCAGTTCTTC	CASSSRTSGYNEQFF
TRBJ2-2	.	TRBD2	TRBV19	TGTGCCAGTAGATCGTCACGACTAGCGGGAGCCTACACCGGGGAGCTGTTTTTT	CASRSSRLAGAYTGELFF
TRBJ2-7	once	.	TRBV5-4	TGTGCCAGCAGCTTGGATCCTAGCTCCTACGAGCAGTACTTC	CASSLDPSSYEQYF
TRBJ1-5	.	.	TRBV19	TGTGCCAGTAGAGGACAGAGCAATCAGCCCCAGCATTTT	CASRGQSNQPQHF
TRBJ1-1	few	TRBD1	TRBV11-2	TGTGCCAGCAGCCGGGACAGGGAGGATGAAGCTTTCTTT	CASSRDREDEAFF
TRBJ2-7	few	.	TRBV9	TGTGCCAGCAGCGTAGGGACTATCGCCTACGAGCAGTACTTC	CASSVGTIAYEQYF
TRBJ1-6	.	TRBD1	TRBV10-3	TGTGCCATCAGTGAGGGACAGGGGATCGGTTATAATTCACCCCTCCACTTT	CAISEGQGIGYNSPLHF
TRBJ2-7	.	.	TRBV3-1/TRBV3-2	TGTGCCAGCAGCCAAACGATAGCCTCCTACGAGCAGTACTTC	CASSQTIASYEQYF